This TCR beta chain was captured in a study of T cells in women clearing cervical HPV infection. Across the whole study: Case blood was drawn a median approximately 150 days after lesion detection.

V was clipped by 0 bases and J by 3 bases, with 6 bases between them. Germline-derived CDR1 and CDR2 are SGHDT and YYEEEE. There are 14 residues in the CDR3. Details on this clone: The read falls 3 residues short of the CDR3 end, and the missing part is taken from the germline J gene.

TCRdb's copy holds only in-frame clones and misses some; the assay was immunoSEQ multiplex PCR. Its table lists about 35,000 clones. This chain joins TRBV5-6 and TRBJ2-2; D not resolved. Source material: blood buffy coat. The clonotype comes from a woman aged 18 to 75 with a cervical HPV16 infection that either progressed to CIN3+ or cleared (not recorded which). The CDR3 loop is CASSLVQDTGELFF. CDR3 DNA (partial): TGTGCCAGCAGCTTGGTGCAGGACACCGGGGAG.